Shown below are 6 T cell receptor beta chains from a single sample sequenced in a study of blood T cell repertoires in COVID-19. This table comes from immunoSEQ multiplex PCR, and its TCRdb copy is limited to in-frame clones, with some not included. The sample consists of 310,000 or so clones, more than 75% of them appearing once. Sample: PBMCs or T cells enriched from blood (not recorded which). The receptor set was obtained from a woman aged 18-29 years who had recovered from COVID-19.

The J gene is TRBJ2-3, the V gene TRBV5-5; 8 bases align to TRBD2. The CDR3 extends over 15 amino acids. Looked up from germline, CDR1 is SGHKS and CDR2 is YYEKEE (reference sequence). The V and J ends lost 3 bases and 4 bases, in that order; junction bases with no gene match: 7. This CDR3 reads CASSYSGTRADTQYF. The CDR3 nucleotides are TGTGCCAGCAGCTATAGCGGGACCCGGGCAGATACGCAGTATTTT.

The rearrangement uses TRBV30 and TRBJ2-1; possibly TRBD1 for D (5 bases). Germline-derived CDR1 and CDR2 are GTSNPN and SVGIG (reference sequence). V lost 0 bases, J lost 6 bases, and 15 bases lay in between. The CDR3 is made up of 15 amino acids. The CDR3 DNA sequence: TGTGCCTGGAGTGTACGAAAGGGGATACTCAATGAGCAGTTCTTC. Translated: CAWSVRKGILNEQFF.

This sequence joins TRBV30 and TRBJ2-1, with 8 bases lining up with TRBD1. The V segment lost 1 base and the J segment 9 bases; nucleotides outside the gene matches: 8. The germline CDR1 and CDR2 sequences are GTSNPN and SVGIG (reference sequence). This CDR3 spans 14 amino acids. CDR3 nucleotides: TGTGCCTGGAGTGGCAGGGGGCCCTTTGTTGAGCAGTTCTTC. This encodes CAWSGRGPFVEQFF.

The table lists this clone with a count of one. The V call is TRBV2, the J call TRBJ1-5; no reliable D call. The germline CDR1 and CDR2 sequences are SNHLY and FYNNEI. This CDR3 comprises 11 residues. Trimming left V 6 bases short and J 5 bases short, with 5 bases between. This chain's CDR3 is CASRRDQPQHF. CDR3 bases: TGTGCCAGCAGAAGAGATCAGCCCCAGCATTTT.

The chain joins TRBV18 to TRBJ2-7, with TRBD1 identical over 7 bases. V was clipped by 3 bases and J by 2 bases; unmatched bases: 7. The CDR3 loop spans 15 amino acids. Germline CDR1 and CDR2: KGHSH and LQKENI. CDR3 protein: CASSPFGQGAYEQYF. In DNA, the CDR3 is TGTGCCAGCTCACCTTTTGGTCAGGGGGCCTACGAGCAGTACTTC.

This clone has a single count. CDR3 coding DNA: TGTGCCAGTAGTATCGGGACACACTACACTGAAGCTTTCTTT. This sequence encodes CASSIGTHYTEAFF. V usage is TRBV19 and J usage is TRBJ1-1; D is perhaps TRBD1 (6 bases). Trimming stripped 3 bases from V and 3 bases from J, with 11 bases between. The germline V gene encodes CDR1 LNHDA and CDR2 SQIVND (reference sequence). This CDR3 has 14 amino acids.